The 2 T cell receptor beta chains given below trace back to one sample, sequenced in a study of cytomegalovirus exposure and HLA in healthy donors. It was with 60 Vbeta and 13 Jbeta primers that the PCR ran. Profiling relied on immunoSEQ multiplex PCR, and the TCRdb table lists in-frame clones only, not all of them. The data show around 180,000 clones, less than 90% seen once. Material: PBMCs. The receptors were sampled from a girl under three years old in good health and CMV-seronegative.

The chain recombines TRBV6-5 with TRBJ2-2, with a weak D call TRBD2 (5 bases). The CDR3 has 14 amino acids. V lost 4 bases and J lost 9, with 15 bases in between. Germline-derived CDR1 and CDR2 are MNHEY and SVGAGI. The chain's CDR3 is CASSSTSEVWELFF. CDR3 in DNA: TGTGCCAGCAGTTCCACCTCGGAGGTCTGGGAGCTGTTTTTT.

CDR3 amino acids: CASRQDTTGELFF. The CDR3 DNA sequence: TGTGCCAGCAGACAAGACACTACCGGGGAGCTGTTTTTT. V usage is TRBV6-5 and J usage is TRBJ2-2; no clear D gene. V lost 6 bases to trimming and J lost 5 bases, with 10 bases between them. CDR1 is MNHEY and CDR2 is SVGAGI in the germline V gene. This CDR3 contains 13 residues.